This is a list of T cell receptor beta chains from one sample in a study of T cell responses to AZD1222 COVID-19 vaccine. Measured with immunoSEQ multiplex PCR; TCRdb has only the in-frame clones, and not every one. The table shows some 89,000 clones, with 90% occurring only once. The sample in question was peripheral blood, obtained on day 0 of AZD1222 vaccination. Source of these receptors: an adult in good health. Both conserved end residues are part of each CDR3. Each record gives: clone size, J gene, D gene, V gene, CDR3 protein, CDR3 DNA. A D gene is named only where the DNA matches it firmly. Rows give clone size only sometimes, using once, few, many, or a class for an expanded clone.

abundance: NA
j_gene: TRBJ1-5
d_gene: TRBD1
v_gene: TRBV19
CDR3aa: CASSVGTGTSNQPQHF
CDR3nt: TGTGCCAGTAGTGTAGGGACAGGGACTAGCAATCAGCCCCAGCATTTT

abundance: NA
j_gene: TRBJ1-6
d_gene: NA
v_gene: TRBV27
CDR3aa: CASRLQGTSNSPLHF
CDR3nt: TGTGCCAGCAGGTTACAGGGTACGAGTAATTCACCCCTCCACTTT

abundance: NA
j_gene: TRBJ2-5
d_gene: TRBD2
v_gene: TRBV19
CDR3aa: CASSISGLAGETQYF
CDR3nt: TGTGCCAGTAGTATATCGGGACTAGCAGGCGAGACCCAGTACTTC

abundance: NA
j_gene: TRBJ2-2
d_gene: NA
v_gene: TRBV5-1
CDR3aa: CASSLAPPSSTGELFF
CDR3nt: TGCGCCAGCAGCTTGGCCCCCCCCTCTAGCACCGGGGAGCTGTTTTTT

abundance: NA
j_gene: TRBJ2-1
d_gene: TRBD1
v_gene: TRBV6-5
CDR3aa: CASSYATGNEQFF
CDR3nt: TGTGCCAGCAGTTACGCGACAGGGAATGAGCAGTTCTTC

abundance: few
j_gene: TRBJ1-3
d_gene: NA
v_gene: TRBV3-1/TRBV3-2
CDR3aa: CASGLTSGNTIYF
CDR3nt: TGTGCCAGCGGACTTACCTCTGGAAACACCATATATTTT

abundance: NA
j_gene: TRBJ2-1
d_gene: NA
v_gene: TRBV7-2
CDR3aa: CASSLGRANEQFF
CDR3nt: TGTGCCAGCAGCTTAGGTCGGGCTAATGAGCAGTTCTTC

abundance: NA
j_gene: TRBJ2-7
d_gene: TRBD2
v_gene: TRBV7-8
CDR3aa: CACAGGIPYEQYF
CDR3nt: TGTGCCTGTGCGGGGGGGATCCCCTACGAGCAGTACTTC

abundance: NA
j_gene: TRBJ2-5
d_gene: TRBD1
v_gene: TRBV6-2/TRBV6-3
CDR3aa: CASSYSPGGVQETQYF
CDR3nt: TGTGCCAGCAGTTACTCCCCAGGGGGAGTTCAAGAGACCCAGTACTTC

abundance: NA
j_gene: TRBJ2-6
d_gene: NA
v_gene: TRBV30
CDR3aa: CAWSATSAGANVLTF
CDR3nt: TGTGCCTGGAGTGCCACTAGTGCTGGGGCCAACGTCCTGACTTTC

abundance: NA
j_gene: TRBJ1-1
d_gene: NA
v_gene: TRBV5-4
CDR3aa: CASSSAAGPNTEAFF
CDR3nt: TGTGCCAGCAGCTCCGCGGCGGGACCGAACACTGAAGCTTTCTTT

abundance: NA
j_gene: TRBJ2-1
d_gene: TRBD2
v_gene: TRBV7-3
CDR3aa: CASSASSGNYNEQFF
CDR3nt: TGTGCCAGCAGCGCGAGTAGCGGGAATTACAATGAGCAGTTCTTC

abundance: NA
j_gene: TRBJ1-4
d_gene: NA
v_gene: TRBV7-8
CDR3aa: CASSLRSRGATNEKLFF
CDR3nt: TGTGCCAGCAGCTTAAGGTCTAGGGGGGCAACTAATGAAAAACTGTTTTTT

abundance: NA
j_gene: TRBJ1-6
d_gene: NA
v_gene: TRBV5-8
CDR3aa: CASSPERTLGSPLHF
CDR3nt: TGTGCCAGCAGCCCCGAGAGGACCTTGGGGTCACCCCTCCACTTT

abundance: once
j_gene: TRBJ1-2
d_gene: NA
v_gene: TRBV4-1
CDR3aa: CASSQESTGLGGYTF
CDR3nt: TGCGCCAGCAGCCAAGAAAGTACTGGCTTGGGTGGCTACACCTTC

abundance: NA
j_gene: TRBJ2-1
d_gene: TRBD1
v_gene: TRBV7-3
CDR3aa: CASSLTPDRVGEQFF
CDR3nt: TGTGCCAGCAGCTTAACGCCGGACAGGGTGGGCGAGCAGTTCTTC

abundance: once
j_gene: TRBJ1-4
d_gene: NA
v_gene: TRBV7-3
CDR3aa: CASSLTKPGGYEKLFF
CDR3nt: TGTGCCAGCAGCTTAACGAAGCCGGGAGGCTATGAAAAACTGTTTTTT

abundance: once
j_gene: TRBJ2-5
d_gene: NA
v_gene: TRBV3-1/TRBV3-2
CDR3aa: CASSSDGVGETQYF
CDR3nt: TGTGCCAGCAGCTCGGACGGAGTCGGAGAGACCCAGTACTTC

abundance: NA
j_gene: TRBJ2-5
d_gene: NA
v_gene: TRBV5-4
CDR3aa: CASSTGRFQETQYF
CDR3nt: TGTGCCAGCAGCACGGGACGTTTTCAAGAGACCCAGTACTTC

abundance: NA
j_gene: TRBJ1-5
d_gene: NA
v_gene: TRBV4-1
CDR3aa: CASSQRTDINQPQHF
CDR3nt: TGCGCCAGCAGCCAACGGACAGATATCAATCAGCCCCAGCATTTT

abundance: NA
j_gene: TRBJ1-6
d_gene: TRBD1
v_gene: TRBV7-9
CDR3aa: CASSQRPGQGNSPLHF
CDR3nt: TGTGCCAGCAGCCAGAGACCGGGACAGGGTAATTCACCCCTCCACTTT

abundance: NA
j_gene: TRBJ1-2
d_gene: TRBD1
v_gene: TRBV6-5
CDR3aa: CAAGQGDGYTF
CDR3nt: TGTGCCGCCGGGCAGGGGGATGGCTACACCTTC

abundance: NA
j_gene: TRBJ2-3
d_gene: NA
v_gene: TRBV3-1/TRBV3-2
CDR3aa: CASSPSGVGTDTQYF
CDR3nt: TGTGCCAGCAGCCCTTCGGGGGTCGGTACAGATACGCAGTATTTT

abundance: NA
j_gene: TRBJ1-2
d_gene: NA
v_gene: TRBV7-2
CDR3aa: CASSSVGPGGYGYTF
CDR3nt: TGTGCCAGCAGCTCAGTCGGGCCCGGGGGCTATGGCTACACCTTC

abundance: NA
j_gene: TRBJ2-7
d_gene: NA
v_gene: TRBV7-8
CDR3aa: CASSLVRAGEQYF
CDR3nt: TGTGCCAGCAGCTTAGTCAGGGCCGGCGAGCAGTACTTC

abundance: NA
j_gene: TRBJ2-2
d_gene: NA
v_gene: TRBV10-1
CDR3aa: CASRGSFGGGELFF
CDR3nt: TGCGCCAGCAGAGGGTCTTTTGGAGGCGGGGAGCTGTTTTTT

abundance: NA
j_gene: TRBJ1-3
d_gene: NA
v_gene: TRBV18
CDR3aa: CASSPLPVAGGNTIYF
CDR3nt: TGTGCCAGCTCACCACTTCCCGTGGCCGGCGGAAACACCATATATTTT

abundance: NA
j_gene: TRBJ1-3
d_gene: NA
v_gene: TRBV11-2
CDR3aa: CASSLGLASTGNTIYF
CDR3nt: TGTGCCAGCAGCTTAGGTCTGGCGAGCACTGGAAACACCATATATTTT

abundance: once
j_gene: TRBJ2-2
d_gene: NA
v_gene: TRBV7-2
CDR3aa: CASSLILAAGELFF
CDR3nt: TGTGCCAGCAGCTTAATCCTAGCCGCCGGGGAGCTGTTTTTT

abundance: few
j_gene: TRBJ2-1
d_gene: NA
v_gene: TRBV2
CDR3aa: CASSDPPGEQFF
CDR3nt: TGTGCCAGCAGTGACCCGCCTGGTGAGCAGTTCTTC

abundance: NA
j_gene: TRBJ1-3
d_gene: NA
v_gene: TRBV6-5
CDR3aa: CASSLMSRAGNTIYF
CDR3nt: TGTGCCAGCAGCCTAATGTCGAGGGCTGGAAACACCATATATTTT

abundance: NA
j_gene: TRBJ1-5
d_gene: NA
v_gene: TRBV6-6
CDR3aa: CASSYRGGNQPQHF
CDR3nt: TGTGCCAGCAGTTACAGGGGCGGCAATCAGCCCCAGCATTTT

abundance: NA
j_gene: TRBJ1-5
d_gene: NA
v_gene: TRBV6-2/TRBV6-3
CDR3aa: CASSYPTGYAQPQHF
CDR3nt: TGTGCCAGCAGTTACCCTACAGGGTACGCTCAGCCCCAGCATTTT

abundance: few
j_gene: TRBJ2-5
d_gene: TRBD1
v_gene: TRBV6-5
CDR3aa: CASIRTGAETQYF
CDR3nt: TGTGCCAGCATTAGGACAGGGGCGGAGACCCAGTACTTC

abundance: NA
j_gene: TRBJ2-7
d_gene: NA
v_gene: TRBV9
CDR3aa: CASSVGATDYEQYF
CDR3nt: TGTGCCAGCAGCGTGGGGGCCACAGACTACGAGCAGTACTTC

abundance: NA
j_gene: TRBJ1-3
d_gene: NA
v_gene: TRBV19
CDR3aa: CASSKQQGPGNTIYF
CDR3nt: TGTGCCAGTAGTAAACAGCAGGGACCTGGAAACACCATATATTTT

abundance: NA
j_gene: TRBJ1-4
d_gene: TRBD1
v_gene: TRBV5-1
CDR3aa: CASSLATGAGEKLFF
CDR3nt: TGCGCCAGCAGCTTGGCGACAGGGGCGGGTGAAAAACTGTTTTTT

abundance: NA
j_gene: TRBJ1-6
d_gene: NA
v_gene: TRBV27
CDR3aa: CASSTGLGGSPLHF
CDR3nt: TGTGCCAGCAGTACGGGACTCGGCGGCTCACCCCTCCACTTT

abundance: once
j_gene: TRBJ1-2
d_gene: NA
v_gene: TRBV3-1/TRBV3-2
CDR3aa: CASSQGWEGGYTF
CDR3nt: TGTGCCAGCAGCCAAGGGTGGGAGGGTGGCTACACCTTC

abundance: NA
j_gene: TRBJ2-5
d_gene: NA
v_gene: TRBV6-5
CDR3aa: CASGRDPTSQETQYF
CDR3nt: TGTGCCAGCGGGCGAGACCCCACGAGCCAAGAGACCCAGTACTTC